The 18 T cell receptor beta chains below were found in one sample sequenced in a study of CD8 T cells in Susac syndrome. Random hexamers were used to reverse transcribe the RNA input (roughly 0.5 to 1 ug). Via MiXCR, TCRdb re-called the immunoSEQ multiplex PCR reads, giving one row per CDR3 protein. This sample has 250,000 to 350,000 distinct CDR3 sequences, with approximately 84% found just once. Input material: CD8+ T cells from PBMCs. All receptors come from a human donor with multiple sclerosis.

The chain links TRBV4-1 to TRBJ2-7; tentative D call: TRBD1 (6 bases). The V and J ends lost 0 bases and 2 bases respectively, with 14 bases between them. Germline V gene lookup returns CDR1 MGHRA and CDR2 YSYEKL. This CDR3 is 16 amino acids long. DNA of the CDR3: TGCGCCAGCAGCCAAGATCTAAGGGGGAGTCCCTACGAGCAGTACTTC. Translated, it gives CASSQDLRGSPYEQYF.

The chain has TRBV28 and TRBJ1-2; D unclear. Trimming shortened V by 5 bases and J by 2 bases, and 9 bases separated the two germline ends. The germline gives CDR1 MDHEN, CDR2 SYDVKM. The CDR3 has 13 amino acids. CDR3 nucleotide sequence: TGTGCCAGCAGTCCGACCGGGAACTATGGCTACACCTTC. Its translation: CASSPTGNYGYTF.

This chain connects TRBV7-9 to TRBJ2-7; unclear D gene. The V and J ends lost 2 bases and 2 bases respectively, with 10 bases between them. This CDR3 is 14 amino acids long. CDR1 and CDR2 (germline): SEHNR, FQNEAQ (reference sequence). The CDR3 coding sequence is TGTGCCAGCAGCTTATTTGAGTCCCCCTACGAGCAGTACTTC. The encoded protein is CASSLFESPYEQYF.

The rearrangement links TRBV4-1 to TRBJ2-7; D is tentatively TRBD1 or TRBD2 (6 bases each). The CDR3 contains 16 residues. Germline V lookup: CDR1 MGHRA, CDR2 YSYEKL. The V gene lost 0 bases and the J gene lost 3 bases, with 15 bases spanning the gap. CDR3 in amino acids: CASSQEPDGGGYEQYF. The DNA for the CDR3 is TGCGCCAGCAGCCAAGAACCTGACGGGGGCGGCTACGAGCAGTACTTC.

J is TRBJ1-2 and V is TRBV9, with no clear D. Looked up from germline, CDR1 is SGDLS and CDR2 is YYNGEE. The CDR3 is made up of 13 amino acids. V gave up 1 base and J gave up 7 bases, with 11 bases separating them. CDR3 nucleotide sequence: TGTGCCAGCAGCGTACGCGAGCGGACTGGCTACACCTTC. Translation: CASSVRERTGYTF. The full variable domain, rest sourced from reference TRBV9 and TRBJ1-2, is DSGVTQTPKHLITATGQRVTLRCSPRSGDLSVYWYQQSLDQGLQFLIQYYNGEERAKGNILERFSAQQFPDLHSELNLSSLELGDSALYFCASSVRERTGYTFGSGTRLTVV.

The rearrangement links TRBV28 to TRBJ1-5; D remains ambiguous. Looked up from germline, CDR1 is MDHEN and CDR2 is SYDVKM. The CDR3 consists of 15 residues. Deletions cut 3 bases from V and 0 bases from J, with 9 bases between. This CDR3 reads CASSFLGVSNQPQHF. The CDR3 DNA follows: TGTGCCAGCAGTTTTCTGGGAGTTAGCAATCAGCCCCAGCATTTT.

In nucleotides, the CDR3 is TGTGCCAGCAGTTTCAGGGGAAACTACGAGCAGTACTTC. Translated: CASSFRGNYEQYF. The chain couples TRBV27 to TRBJ2-7, with D possibly TRBD1 on 6 matching bases. The CDR3 has 13 residues. Germline CDR1 reads MNHEY; CDR2 reads SMNVEV (reference sequence). V was clipped by 3 bases and J by 3 bases, with 9 bases between them.

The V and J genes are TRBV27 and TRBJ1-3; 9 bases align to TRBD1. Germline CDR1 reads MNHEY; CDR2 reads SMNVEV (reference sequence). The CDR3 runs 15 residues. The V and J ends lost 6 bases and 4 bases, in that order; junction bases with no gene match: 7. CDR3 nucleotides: TGTGCCAGCAGCGCGGACAGGGGAGTAGGAAACACCATATATTTT. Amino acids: CASSADRGVGNTIYF.

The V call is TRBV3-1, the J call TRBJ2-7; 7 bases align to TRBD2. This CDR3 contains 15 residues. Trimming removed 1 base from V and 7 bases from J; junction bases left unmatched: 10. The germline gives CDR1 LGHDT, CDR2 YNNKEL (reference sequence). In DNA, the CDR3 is TGTGCCAGCAGCCAAGGGATCGGGAGGCCGGAAGAGCAGTACTTC. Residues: CASSQGIGRPEEQYF.

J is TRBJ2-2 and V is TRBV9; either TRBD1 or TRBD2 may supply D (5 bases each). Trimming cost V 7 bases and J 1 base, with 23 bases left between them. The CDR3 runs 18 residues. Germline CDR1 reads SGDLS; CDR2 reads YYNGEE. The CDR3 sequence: CASSIAGGAGRNTGELFF. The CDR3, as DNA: TGTGCCAGCTCCATAGCTGGGGGAGCAGGCAGGAACACCGGGGAGCTGTTTTTT.

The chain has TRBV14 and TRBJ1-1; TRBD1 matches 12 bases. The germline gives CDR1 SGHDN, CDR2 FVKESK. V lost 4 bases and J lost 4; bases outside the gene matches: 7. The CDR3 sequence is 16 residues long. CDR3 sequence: CASSRSGQGARTEAFF. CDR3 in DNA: TGTGCCAGCAGCCGATCGGGACAGGGGGCGCGCACTGAAGCTTTCTTT.

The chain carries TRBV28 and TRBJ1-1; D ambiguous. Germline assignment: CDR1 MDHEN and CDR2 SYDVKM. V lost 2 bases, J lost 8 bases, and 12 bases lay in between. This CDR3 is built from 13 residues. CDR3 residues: CASSLPGKAEAFF. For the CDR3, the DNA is TGTGCCAGCAGTTTACCCGGGAAAGCCGAAGCTTTCTTT.

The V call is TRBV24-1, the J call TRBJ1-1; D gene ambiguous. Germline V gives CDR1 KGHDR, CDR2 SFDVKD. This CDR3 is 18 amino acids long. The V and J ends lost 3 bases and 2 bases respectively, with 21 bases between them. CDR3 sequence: CATSDQLGLETTNTEAFF. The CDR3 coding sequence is TGTGCCACCAGTGATCAGTTAGGACTCGAGACAACTAACACTGAAGCTTTCTTT.

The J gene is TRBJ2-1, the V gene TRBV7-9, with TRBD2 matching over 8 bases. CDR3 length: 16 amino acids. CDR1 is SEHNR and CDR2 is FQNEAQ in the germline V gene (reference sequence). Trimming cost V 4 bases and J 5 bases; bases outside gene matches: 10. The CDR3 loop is CASSSLIAGPDNEQFF. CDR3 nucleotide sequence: TGTGCCAGCAGCTCCTTAATAGCGGGACCGGACAATGAGCAGTTCTTC.

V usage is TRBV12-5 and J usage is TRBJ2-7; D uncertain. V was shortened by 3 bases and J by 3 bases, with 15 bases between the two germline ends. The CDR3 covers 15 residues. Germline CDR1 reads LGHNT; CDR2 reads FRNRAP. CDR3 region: CASGLLPTLSYEQYF. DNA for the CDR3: TGTGCTAGTGGTTTACTCCCTACCTTAAGCTACGAGCAGTACTTC.

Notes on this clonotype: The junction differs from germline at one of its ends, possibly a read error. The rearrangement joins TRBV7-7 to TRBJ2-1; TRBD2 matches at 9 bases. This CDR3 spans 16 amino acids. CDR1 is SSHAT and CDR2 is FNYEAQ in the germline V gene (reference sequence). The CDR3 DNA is TGTGCTAGCAGCAGGGCTCTAGCGGGACCCTACAATGAGCAGTTCTTC. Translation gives CASSRALAGPYNEQFF.

The CDR3 bases are TGTGCCAGCAGCCCCGTTCCCATTGGAGGGGTTGACACAGATACGCAGTATTTT. Translating it yields CASSPVPIGGVDTDTQYF. V gene TRBV7-9 combines with J gene TRBJ2-3, with D possibly TRBD2 on 6 matching bases. The germline V gene encodes CDR1 SEHNR and CDR2 FQNEAQ (reference sequence). Trimming pared 5 bases from V and 2 bases from J, leaving 23 bases between. This CDR3 spans 18 amino acids.

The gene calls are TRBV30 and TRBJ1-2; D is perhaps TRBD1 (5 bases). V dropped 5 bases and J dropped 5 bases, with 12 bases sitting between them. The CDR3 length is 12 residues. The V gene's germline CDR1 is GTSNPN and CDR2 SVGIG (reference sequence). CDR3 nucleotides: TGTGCCTGGGGATTTACAGGTTATGGCTACACCTTC. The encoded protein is CAWGFTGYGYTF. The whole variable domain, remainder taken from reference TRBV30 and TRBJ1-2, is SQTIHQWPATLVQPVGSPLSLECTVEGTSNPNLYWYRQAAGRGLQLLFYSVGIGQISSEVPQNLSASRPQDRQFILSSKKLLLSDSGFYLCAWGFTGYGYTFGSGTRLTVV.